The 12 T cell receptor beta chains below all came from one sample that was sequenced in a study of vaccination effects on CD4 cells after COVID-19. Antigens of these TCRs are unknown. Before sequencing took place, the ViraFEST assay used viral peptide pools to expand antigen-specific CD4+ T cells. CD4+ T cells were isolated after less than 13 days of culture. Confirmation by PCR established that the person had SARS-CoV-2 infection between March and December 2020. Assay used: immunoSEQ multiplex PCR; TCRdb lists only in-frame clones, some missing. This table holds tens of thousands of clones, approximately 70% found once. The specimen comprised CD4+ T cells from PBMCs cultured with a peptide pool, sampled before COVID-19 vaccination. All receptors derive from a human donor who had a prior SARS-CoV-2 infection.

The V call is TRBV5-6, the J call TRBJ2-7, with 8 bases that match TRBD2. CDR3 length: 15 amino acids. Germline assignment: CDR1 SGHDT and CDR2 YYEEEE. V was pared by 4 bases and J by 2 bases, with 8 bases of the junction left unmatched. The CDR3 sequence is CASSMGLVFPYEQYF. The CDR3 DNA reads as TGTGCCAGCAGCATGGGACTAGTCTTCCCCTACGAGCAGTACTTC.

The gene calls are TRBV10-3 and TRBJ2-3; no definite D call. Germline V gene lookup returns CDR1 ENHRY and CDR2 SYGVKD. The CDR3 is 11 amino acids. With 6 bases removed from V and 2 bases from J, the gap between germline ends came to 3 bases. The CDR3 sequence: CAIRNTDTQYF. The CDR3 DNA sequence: TGTGCCATCAGGAACACAGATACGCAGTATTTT.

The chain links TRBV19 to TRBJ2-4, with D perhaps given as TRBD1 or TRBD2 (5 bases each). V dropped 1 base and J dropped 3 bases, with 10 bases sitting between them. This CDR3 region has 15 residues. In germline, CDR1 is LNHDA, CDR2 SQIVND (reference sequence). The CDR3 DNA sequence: TGTGCCAGTAGTATAGTGGGGGTGGACAAAAACATTCAGTACTTC. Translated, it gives CASSIVGVDKNIQYF.

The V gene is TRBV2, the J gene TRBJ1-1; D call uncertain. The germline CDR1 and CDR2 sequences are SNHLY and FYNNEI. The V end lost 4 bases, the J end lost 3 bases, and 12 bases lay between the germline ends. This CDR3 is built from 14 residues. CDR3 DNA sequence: TGTGCCAGCAGTGGGGGAAGGAGATACACTGAAGCTTTCTTT. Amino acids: CASSGGRRYTEAFF.

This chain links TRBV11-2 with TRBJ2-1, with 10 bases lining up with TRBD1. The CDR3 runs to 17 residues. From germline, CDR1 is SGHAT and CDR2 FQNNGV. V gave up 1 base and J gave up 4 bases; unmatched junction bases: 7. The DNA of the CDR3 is TGTGCCAGCAGCTTAGGACCGGACAGGGGGAGGTACAATGAGCAGTTCTTC. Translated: CASSLGPDRGRYNEQFF.

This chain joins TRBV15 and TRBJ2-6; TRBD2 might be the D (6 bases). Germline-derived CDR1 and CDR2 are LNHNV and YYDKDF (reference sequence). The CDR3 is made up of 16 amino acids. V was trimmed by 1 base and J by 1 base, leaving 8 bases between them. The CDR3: CATSRGRGSGANVLTF. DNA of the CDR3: TGTGCCACCAGCAGAGGGAGGGGTTCTGGGGCCAACGTCCTGACTTTC.

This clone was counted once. The DNA for the CDR3 is TGTGCCAGCAGCTCGGTGGGGGGCGCGTCGCGCAATCAGCCCCAGCATTTT. This encodes CASSSVGGASRNQPQHF. The V gene is TRBV5-6, the J gene TRBJ1-5, with a weak D call TRBD1 (6 bases). This CDR3 comprises 17 residues. V lost 3 bases and J lost 2, with 18 bases in between. Germline CDR1 SGHDT, CDR2 YYEEEE. Using reference TRBV5-6 and TRBJ1-5 for the parts outside the CDR3, the full variable domain is DAGVTQSPTHLIKTRGQQVTLRCSPKSGHDTVSWYQQALGQGPQFIFQYYEEEERQRGNFPDRFSGHQFPNYSSELNVNALLLGDSALYLCASSSVGGASRNQPQHFGDGTRLSIL.

The DNA of the CDR3 is TGTGCCAGCAGCGCGATCTCTGGGGCCAACGTCCTGACTTTC. This sequence encodes CASSAISGANVLTF. The J gene is TRBJ2-6, the V gene TRBV9; D unclear. V was shortened by 3 bases and J by 0 bases, with 4 bases between the two germline ends. Looked up from germline, CDR1 is SGDLS and CDR2 is YYNGEE. The CDR3 loop spans 14 amino acids.

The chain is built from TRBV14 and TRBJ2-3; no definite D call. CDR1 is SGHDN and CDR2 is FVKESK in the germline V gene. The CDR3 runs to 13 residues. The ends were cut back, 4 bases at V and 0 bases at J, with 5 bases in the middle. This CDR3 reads CASSLLSTDTQYF. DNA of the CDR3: TGTGCCAGCAGCCTCCTTAGCACAGATACGCAGTATTTT. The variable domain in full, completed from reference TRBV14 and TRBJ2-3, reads EAGVTQFPSHSVIEKGQTVTLRCDPISGHDNLYWYRRVMGKEIKFLLHFVKESKQDESGMPNNRFLAERTGGTYSTLKVQPAELEDSGVYFCASSLLSTDTQYFGPGTRLTVL.

In DNA form, the CDR3 reads TGTGCCATCAGTGTGTTTCAAGAACGAGGATCCTACGAGCAGTACTTC. Translation gives CAISVFQERGSYEQYF. V is TRBV10-3 and J is TRBJ2-7; D is uncertain. This CDR3 is built from 16 residues. Germline V gene lookup returns CDR1 ENHRY and CDR2 SYGVKD. Trimming pared 4 bases from V and 1 base from J, leaving 17 bases between.

Here the CDR3 reads CATSRGGAGDTEAFF. The CDR3 DNA is TGTGCCACCAGCAGAGGCGGGGCCGGGGACACTGAAGCTTTCTTT. The rearrangement joins TRBV15 to TRBJ1-1; D possibly corresponds to TRBD1 (5 bases). Trimming left V 1 base short and J 3 bases short, with 12 bases between. Germline V gives CDR1 LNHNV, CDR2 YYDKDF (reference sequence). The CDR3 extends over 15 amino acids.

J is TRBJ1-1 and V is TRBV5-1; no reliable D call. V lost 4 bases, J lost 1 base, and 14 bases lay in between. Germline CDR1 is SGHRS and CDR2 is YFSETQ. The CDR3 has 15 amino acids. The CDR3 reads CASSPQGSPNTEAFF. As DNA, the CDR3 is TGCGCCAGCAGCCCGCAAGGGTCGCCGAACACTGAAGCTTTCTTT.